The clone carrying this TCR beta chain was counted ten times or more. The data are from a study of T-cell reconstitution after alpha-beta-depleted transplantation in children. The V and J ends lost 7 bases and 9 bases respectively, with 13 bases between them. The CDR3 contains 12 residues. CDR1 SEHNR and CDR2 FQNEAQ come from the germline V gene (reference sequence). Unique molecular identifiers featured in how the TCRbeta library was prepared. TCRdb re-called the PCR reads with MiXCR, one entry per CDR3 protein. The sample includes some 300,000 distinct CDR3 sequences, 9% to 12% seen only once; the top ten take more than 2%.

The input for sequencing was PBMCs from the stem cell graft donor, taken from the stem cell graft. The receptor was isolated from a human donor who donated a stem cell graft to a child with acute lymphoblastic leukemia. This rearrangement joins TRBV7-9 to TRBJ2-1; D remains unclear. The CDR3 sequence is CASNPRSGEQFF. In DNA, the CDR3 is TGTGCCAGCAACCCTAGGTCCGGTGAGCAGTTCTTC.